Each of the 15 T cell receptor beta chains below was sequenced from the same sample in a study of CD8+ T cells in alopecia areata. The treatment here: oral pan-JAK inhibitor, 5-10 mg twice daily. Reverse transcription of extracted RNA yielded cDNA, which provided the sequencing template. TCRdb's table, derived via immunoSEQ multiplex PCR, lists solely in-frame clones and lacks some. The sample shows 200,000 to 250,000 clones, approximately 57% of them seen only once. Source: CD4+ T cells sorted from blood, taken at week 4, from a patient treated with tofacitinib. These receptors were obtained from a human donor with alopecia areata.

The chain has TRBV4-2 and TRBJ2-3, with 8 bases that match TRBD2. The germline V gene encodes CDR1 LGHNA and CDR2 YNFKEQ. The J segment lost 2 bases and the V segment lost 0 bases, leaving 7 bases of the junction unmatched. The CDR3 covers 17 residues. CDR3 residues: CASSQDLASGLTDTQYF. CDR3 bases: TGTGCCAGCAGCCAAGATCTCGCTAGCGGGCTCACAGATACGCAGTATTTT.

This chain links TRBV30 with TRBJ2-3; weak D call: TRBD2 (6 bases). The V gene's germline CDR1 is GTSNPN and CDR2 SVGIG (reference sequence). Trimming took off 4 bases at V and 1 base at J, with 12 bases between the two ends. The CDR3 is 14 amino acids. The DNA of the CDR3 is TGTGCCTGGAAAGCGGGCAGACGCACAGATACGCAGTATTTT. It codes for CAWKAGRRTDTQYF.

This chain joins TRBV5-6 and TRBJ2-7; D is perhaps TRBD2 (6 bases). CDR1 is SGHDT and CDR2 is YYEEEE in the germline V gene. The CDR3 runs to 13 residues. With 5 bases removed from V and 2 bases from J, the gap between germline ends came to 11 bases. The CDR3 bases are TGTGCCAGCAGTGTAACGGGGGCCTACGAGCAGTACTTC. This translates into CASSVTGAYEQYF.

The CDR3 DNA sequence: TGCAGCGTTGGGAAGGGGGCGGTATCCTCCGATGAGCAGTTCTTC. It translates to CSVGKGAVSSDEQFF. The rearrangement joins TRBV29-1 to TRBJ2-1; the match to TRBD1 covers 7 bases. The CDR3 consists of 15 residues. The trim removed 4 bases at V and 8 bases at J, leaving 14 bases unmatched. Germline V lookup: CDR1 SQVTM, CDR2 ANQGSEA.

CDR3 loop: CASSLVPASYEQYF. The CDR3 DNA is TGTGCCAGCAGCTTAGTACCAGCTTCCTACGAGCAGTACTTC. The V gene is TRBV7-9, the J gene TRBJ2-7, with D uncertain. CDR1 and CDR2 (germline): SEHNR, FQNEAQ (reference sequence). The CDR3 covers 14 residues. The germline V and J ends were trimmed by 1 base and 1 base, with 8 bases remaining between them.

The sample holds a few counts of this clone. V is TRBV28 and J is TRBJ2-1; 8 positions match TRBD2. V dropped 5 bases and J dropped 8; count of bases not matched to a gene: 8. Germline CDR1 MDHEN, CDR2 SYDVKM. CDR3 size: 14 residues. Written as DNA, the CDR3 is TGTGCCAGCAGTCTCGGGACTAGGTTTTATGAGCAGTTCTTC. Translated: CASSLGTRFYEQFF.

The gene calls are TRBV11-3 and TRBJ2-1, with TRBD2 identical over 7 bases. The CDR3 totals 13 residues. In germline, CDR1 is SGHNT, CDR2 YENEEA. The V segment lost 5 bases and the J segment 10 bases; nucleotides outside the gene matches: 8. CDR3 region: CASSPTVGGEQFF. CDR3 in DNA: TGTGCCAGCAGCCCAACCGTGGGAGGGGAGCAGTTCTTC.

This CDR3 reads CAWSVTLAADTQYF. The CDR3 DNA is TGTGCCTGGAGTGTAACACTAGCAGCAGATACGCAGTATTTT. The V gene is TRBV30, the J gene TRBJ2-3; TRBD2 is a possible D gene (6 bases). There are 14 residues in the CDR3. In germline, CDR1 is GTSNPN, CDR2 SVGIG (reference sequence). Trimming shortened V by 0 bases and J by 4 bases, and 11 bases separated the two germline ends. Complete variable domain (other parts from reference TRBV30 and TRBJ2-3): SQTIHQWPATLVQPVGSPLSLECTVEGTSNPNLYWYRQAAGRGLQLLFYSVGIGQISSEVPQNLSASRPQDRQFILSSKKLLLSDSGFYLCAWSVTLAADTQYFGPGTRLTVL.

This clone was counted once. J is TRBJ2-1 and V is TRBV30, with 10 bases matching TRBD2. Germline trimming cut 3 bases from V and 3 bases from J; bases unmatched to any gene: 8. This CDR3 is 16 amino acids long. Germline values: CDR1 GTSNPN, CDR2 SVGIG (reference sequence). The CDR3 nucleotides are TGTGCCTGGAGCCGAAAAGCGGGGGGGAACTACAATGAGCAGTTCTTC. Translation gives CAWSRKAGGNYNEQFF.

This chain links TRBV5-1 with TRBJ2-2; 8 bases are shared with TRBD1. The CDR3 is made up of 14 amino acids. The V and J ends lost 8 bases and 4 bases, in that order; junction bases with no gene match: 7. CDR1 is SGHRS and CDR2 is YFSETQ in the germline V gene. CDR3 amino acids: CASSTGDLTGELFF. CDR3 DNA: TGCGCCAGTTCGACAGGGGACCTCACCGGGGAGCTGTTTTTT.

Only a few counts were recorded for this clone. The chain couples TRBV18 to TRBJ1-2; possible D gene TRBD1, 6 bases. CDR1 is KGHSH, CDR2 LQKENI, per germline. The V end was cut by 3 bases, the J end by 4 bases, with 15 bases between. The CDR3 has 15 residues. CDR3 coding DNA: TGTGCCAGCTCACCTCAGACAGGCCTTTCCTATGGCTACACCTTC. This encodes CASSPQTGLSYGYTF.

V usage is TRBV29-1 and J usage is TRBJ2-6; 7 bases map to TRBD1. J was trimmed by 0 bases and V by 7 bases; bases with no gene match: 9. The germline V gene encodes CDR1 SQVTM and CDR2 ANQGSEA. The CDR3 totals 16 residues. CDR3 DNA sequence: TGCAGCGCCGAGGGGGCTCCTGACTCTGGGGCCAACGTCCTGACTTTC. This codes for CSAEGAPDSGANVLTF.

The rearrangement uses TRBV29-1 and TRBJ1-2; maybe TRBD1 (5 bases). Germline CDR1 and CDR2: SQVTM and ANQGSEA. The CDR3 extends over 12 amino acids. V gave up 7 bases and J gave up 6 bases, with 15 bases separating them. The CDR3 loop is CSARSGPDGYTF. In DNA, the CDR3 is TGCAGCGCCCGCTCGGGACCGGATGGCTACACCTTC.

This clone was detected a few times. The rearrangement joins TRBV5-1 to TRBJ2-3; D gene unclear. Per germline, CDR1 SGHRS and CDR2 YFSETQ. CDR3 size: 13 residues. V shed 1 base and J shed 2 bases, with 5 bases lying between them. The CDR3 DNA reads as TGCGCCAGCAGCTTGTACCTCACAGATACGCAGTATTTT. Its protein is CASSLYLTDTQYF.

The J gene is TRBJ1-6, the V gene TRBV15, with 9 bases matching TRBD1. The CDR3 has 14 amino acids. The germline V gene has CDR1 LNHNV and CDR2 YYDKDF (reference sequence). V lost 5 bases, J lost 9 bases, and 5 bases stayed unmatched. The CDR3 sequence is CATSPGTGPSPLHF. The CDR3 DNA sequence: TGTGCCACCAGCCCCGGGACAGGGCCTTCACCCCTCCACTTT.